This T cell receptor (beta chain) was retrieved from a study of beta chain features in type 1 diabetes. Study-level results: TCRB repertoires of naive, central memory and Treg cells appeared more similar among patients than among healthy donors.

CDR1 and CDR2 (germline): MNHNS, SASEGT. CDR3 size: 13 residues. V lost 7 bases to trimming and J lost 7 bases; unmatched junction nucleotides: 7. Regarding this clone: The target antigen is unknown.

The investigators reverse transcribed all of the isolated RNA, so they sequenced expressed TCRB transcripts. This table comes from immunoSEQ multiplex PCR, and its TCRdb copy is limited to in-frame clones, with some not included. Of about 40,000 clones in the sample, 49% are singletons; the top ten hold under 0.9%. The V call is TRBV6-1, the J call TRBJ2-3, with 8 bases aligning to TRBD1. This TCR came from a young woman in good health. Sequencing used central memory CD4+ T cells from blood. The CDR3 nucleotides read TGTGCCAGCATTCGACAGGGGCGTAATACGCAGTATTTT. Translation gives CASIRQGRNTQYF.